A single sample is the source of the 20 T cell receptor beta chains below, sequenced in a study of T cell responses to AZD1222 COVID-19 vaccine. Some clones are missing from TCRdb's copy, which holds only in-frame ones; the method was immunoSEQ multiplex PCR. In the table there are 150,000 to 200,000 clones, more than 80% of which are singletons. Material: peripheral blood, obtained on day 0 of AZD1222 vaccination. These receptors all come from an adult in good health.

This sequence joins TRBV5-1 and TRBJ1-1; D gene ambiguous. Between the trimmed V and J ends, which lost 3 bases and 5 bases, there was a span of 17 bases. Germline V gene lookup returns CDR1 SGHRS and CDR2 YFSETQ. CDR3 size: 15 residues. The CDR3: CASSSPKAPRTEAFF. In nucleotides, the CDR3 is TGCGCCAGCAGCTCACCCAAGGCCCCCAGAACTGAAGCTTTCTTT.

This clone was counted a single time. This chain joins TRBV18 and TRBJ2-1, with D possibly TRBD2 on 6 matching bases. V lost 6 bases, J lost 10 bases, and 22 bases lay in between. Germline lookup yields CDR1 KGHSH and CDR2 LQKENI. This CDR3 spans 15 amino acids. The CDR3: CASSSKTSGAGEQFF. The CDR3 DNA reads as TGTGCCAGCTCTTCAAAGACTAGTGGGGCGGGCGAGCAGTTCTTC.

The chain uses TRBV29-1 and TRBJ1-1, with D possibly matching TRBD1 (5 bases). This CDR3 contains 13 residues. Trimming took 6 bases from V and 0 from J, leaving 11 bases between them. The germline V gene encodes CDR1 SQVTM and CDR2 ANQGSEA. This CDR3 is CSVDSIMNTEAFF. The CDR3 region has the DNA TGCAGCGTAGACAGCATAATGAACACTGAAGCTTTCTTT.

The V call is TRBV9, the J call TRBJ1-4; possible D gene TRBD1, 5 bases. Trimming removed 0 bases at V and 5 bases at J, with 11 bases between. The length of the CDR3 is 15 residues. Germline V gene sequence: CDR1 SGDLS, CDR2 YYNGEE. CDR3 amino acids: CASSVGTIQNEKLFF. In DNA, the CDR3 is TGTGCCAGCAGCGTAGGGACAATCCAAAATGAAAAACTGTTTTTT.

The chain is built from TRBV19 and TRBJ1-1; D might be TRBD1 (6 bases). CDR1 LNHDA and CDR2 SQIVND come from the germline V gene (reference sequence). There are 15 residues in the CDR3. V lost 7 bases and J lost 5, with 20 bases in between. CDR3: CASNPLGGPETEAFF. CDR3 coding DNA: TGTGCCAGTAACCCATTGGGGGGGCCGGAAACTGAAGCTTTCTTT.

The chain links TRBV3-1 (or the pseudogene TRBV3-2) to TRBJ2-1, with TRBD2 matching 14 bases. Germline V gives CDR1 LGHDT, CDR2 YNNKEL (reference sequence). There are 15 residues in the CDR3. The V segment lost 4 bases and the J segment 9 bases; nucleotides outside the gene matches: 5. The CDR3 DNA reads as TGTGCCAGCAGCCTGGGACTAGCGGGAGCGCTTGAGCAGTTCTTC. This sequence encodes CASSLGLAGALEQFF.

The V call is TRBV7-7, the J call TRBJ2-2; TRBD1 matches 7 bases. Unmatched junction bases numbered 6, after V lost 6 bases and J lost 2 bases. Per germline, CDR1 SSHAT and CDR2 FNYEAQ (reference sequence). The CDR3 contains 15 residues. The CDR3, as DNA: TGTGCCAGCAGGCCCGGGACAGAAAACACCGGGGAGCTGTTTTTT. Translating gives CASRPGTENTGELFF. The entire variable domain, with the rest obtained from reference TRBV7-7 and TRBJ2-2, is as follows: GAGVSQSPRYKVTKRGQDVTLRCDPISSHATLYWYQQALGQGPEFLTYFNYEAQPDKSGLPSDRFSAERPEGSISTLTIQRTEQRDSAMYRCASRPGTENTGELFFGEGSRLTVL.

The CDR3 is CASSSGTVETQYF. For the CDR3, the DNA is TGTGCCAGCAGTTCCGGGACAGTGGAGACCCAGTACTTC. This chain links TRBV14 with TRBJ2-5; 7 bases map to TRBD1. Germline CDR1 SGHDN, CDR2 FVKESK. The CDR3 has 13 residues. Trimming cost V 6 bases and J 5 bases; bases outside gene matches: 6.

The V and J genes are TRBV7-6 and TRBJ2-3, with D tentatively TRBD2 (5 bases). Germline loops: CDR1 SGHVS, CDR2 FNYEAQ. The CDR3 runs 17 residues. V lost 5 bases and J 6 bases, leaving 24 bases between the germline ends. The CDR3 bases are TGTGCCAGCAGCCTGGATCTAGCCCACCTCCCCCCGGATACGCAGTATTTT. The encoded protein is CASSLDLAHLPPDTQYF.

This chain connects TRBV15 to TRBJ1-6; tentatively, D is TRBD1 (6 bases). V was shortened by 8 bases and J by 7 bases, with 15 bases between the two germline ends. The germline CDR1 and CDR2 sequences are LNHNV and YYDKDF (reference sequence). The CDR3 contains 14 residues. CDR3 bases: TGTGCCACCTCGCCGGGGGCGGGCAATTCACCCCTCCACTTT. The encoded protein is CATSPGAGNSPLHF.

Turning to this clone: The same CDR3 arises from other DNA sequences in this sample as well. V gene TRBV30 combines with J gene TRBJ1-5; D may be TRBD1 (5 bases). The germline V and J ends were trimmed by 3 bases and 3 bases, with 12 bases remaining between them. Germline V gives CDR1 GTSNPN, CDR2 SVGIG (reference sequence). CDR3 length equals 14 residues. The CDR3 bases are TGTGCCTGGAGCGCTAAGGGGAACAATCAGCCCCAGCATTTT. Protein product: CAWSAKGNNQPQHF.

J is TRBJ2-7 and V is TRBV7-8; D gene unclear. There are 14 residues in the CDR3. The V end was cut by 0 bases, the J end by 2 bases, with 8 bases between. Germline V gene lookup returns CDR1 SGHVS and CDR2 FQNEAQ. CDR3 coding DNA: TGTGCCAGCAGCTTAGCTGACACCACCTACGAGCAGTACTTC. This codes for CASSLADTTYEQYF.

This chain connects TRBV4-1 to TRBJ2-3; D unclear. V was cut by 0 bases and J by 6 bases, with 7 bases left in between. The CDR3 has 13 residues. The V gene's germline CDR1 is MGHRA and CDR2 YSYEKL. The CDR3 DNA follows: TGCGCCAGCAGCCAAGATAGTGGTGATACGCAGTATTTT. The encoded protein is CASSQDSGDTQYF.

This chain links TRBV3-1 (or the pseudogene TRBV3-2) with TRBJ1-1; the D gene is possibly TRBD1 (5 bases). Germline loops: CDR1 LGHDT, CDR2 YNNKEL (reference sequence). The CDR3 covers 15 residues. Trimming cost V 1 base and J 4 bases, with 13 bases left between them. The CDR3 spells CASSQAREFRTEAFF. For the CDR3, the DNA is TGTGCCAGCAGCCAAGCCAGGGAGTTTCGCACTGAAGCTTTCTTT.

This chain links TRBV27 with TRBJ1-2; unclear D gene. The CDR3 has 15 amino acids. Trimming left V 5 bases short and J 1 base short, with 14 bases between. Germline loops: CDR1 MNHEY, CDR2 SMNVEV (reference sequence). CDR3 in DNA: TGTGCCAGCAGTGCCACCGGACGGTATAACTATGGCTACACCTTC. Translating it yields CASSATGRYNYGYTF.

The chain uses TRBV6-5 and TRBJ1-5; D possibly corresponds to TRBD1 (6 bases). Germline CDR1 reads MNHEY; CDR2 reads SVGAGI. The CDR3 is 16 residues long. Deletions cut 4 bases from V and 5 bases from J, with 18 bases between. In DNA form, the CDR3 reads TGTGCCAGCAGTTCCTACCCCCGGGGGCTATATCAGCCCCAGCATTTT. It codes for CASSSYPRGLYQPQHF.

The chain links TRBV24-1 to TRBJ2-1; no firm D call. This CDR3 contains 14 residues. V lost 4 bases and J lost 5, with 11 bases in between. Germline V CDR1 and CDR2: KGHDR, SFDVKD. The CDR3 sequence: CATSDIVPNNEQFF. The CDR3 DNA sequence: TGTGCCACCAGTGACATTGTTCCGAACAATGAGCAGTTCTTC.

The CDR3 loop reads CASSHVGQDTEAFF. The CDR3 region has the DNA TGCGCCAGCAGCCATGTGGGTCAGGACACTGAAGCTTTCTTT. The chain combines TRBV4-1 with TRBJ1-1; D is unresolved. The CDR3 is 14 residues long. Deletions cut 3 bases from V and 3 bases from J, with 11 bases between. The V gene's germline CDR1 is MGHRA and CDR2 YSYEKL.

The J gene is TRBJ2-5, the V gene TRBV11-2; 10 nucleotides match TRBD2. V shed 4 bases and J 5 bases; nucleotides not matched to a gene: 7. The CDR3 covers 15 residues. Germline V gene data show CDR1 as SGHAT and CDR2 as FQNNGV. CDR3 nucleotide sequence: TGTGCCAGCAGCTACCCTAGCGGGAGCGCCGAGACCCAGTACTTC. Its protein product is CASSYPSGSAETQYF.

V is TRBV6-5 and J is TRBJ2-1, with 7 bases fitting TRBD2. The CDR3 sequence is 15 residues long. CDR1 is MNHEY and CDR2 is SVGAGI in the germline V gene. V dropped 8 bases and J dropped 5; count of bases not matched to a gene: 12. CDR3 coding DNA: TGTGCCAGCCTCCGGCGGGAGTGGGGCCACAATGAGCAGTTCTTC. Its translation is CASLRREWGHNEQFF.